This is a list of T cell receptor beta chains from one sample in a study of control samples from healthy donors and cancer patients. Here immunoSEQ multiplex PCR was the method, and the copy in TCRdb shows in-frame clones only, minus some. The table includes approximately 94,000 clones, about 90% detected once. Specimen: blood. These receptors all stem from a woman aged 50 to 65 in good health. Both conserved end residues are trimmed from each CDR3. Each record gives: D gene, V gene, clone size, CDR3 protein. A D gene is named only where the DNA matches it firmly. Size is omitted from some rows. Given values are once, few, many or a class for expanded clones.

>TRBD2|TRBV9|once
ASSVWASGSNEQF
>.|TRBV29-1|.
SVMSGGGNTIY
>.|TRBV7-2|.
ASSLEILYTDTQY
>.|TRBV7-8|.
ASSLVKWGNEQF
>.|TRBV7-9|.
ASFPGSYNSPLH
>.|TRBV7-2|.
ASSPTGSGNTIY
>.|TRBV10-1|.
ASSEWVLGIENEQF
>TRBD2|TRBV11-2|.
ASSFRGGTYEQY
>TRBD1|TRBV5-1|.
ASRTNGRGRSIY
>.|TRBV5-6|.
ASSFEAAFLT
>.|TRBV13|once
ASSSPGLVGGSYNEQF
>.|TRBV7-3|.
ASSPGNTRPDTQY
>TRBD2|TRBV2|.
ASNKREVSTDTQY
>.|TRBV7-9|.
ASSLAADTQY